The 32 T cell receptor beta chains presented below share a single source sample, sequenced in a study of CD8+ T cells in alopecia areata. Treatment of the sample: oral pan-JAK inhibitor, 5-10 mg twice daily. Sequencing used cDNA as its template, made by extracting RNA and reverse transcribing it. Clones were read by immunoSEQ multiplex PCR, and TCRdb kept only the in-frame ones, dropping some. The data contain around 300,000 clones, about 62% of them singletons. The sequenced sample was CD4+ T cells sorted from blood, obtained around week 54, from a patient treated with tofacitinib. These receptors were collected from a human donor with alopecia areata.

The chain employs TRBV30 and TRBJ1-5, with TRBD1 matching 8 bases. The CDR3 loop spans 13 amino acids. Per germline, CDR1 GTSNPN and CDR2 SVGIG (reference sequence). Losses at the gene ends were 7 bases for V and 7 bases for J; bases not matched to a gene: 9. DNA of the CDR3: TGTGCCTTTACCTCGGACAGGGACCAGCCCCAGCATTTT. This encodes CAFTSDRDQPQHF. Full variable domain (remainder filled in from reference TRBV30 and TRBJ1-5): SQTIHQWPATLVQPVGSPLSLECTVEGTSNPNLYWYRQAAGRGLQLLFYSVGIGQISSEVPQNLSASRPQDRQFILSSKKLLLSDSGFYLCAFTSDRDQPQHFGDGTRLSIL.

This clone was seen more than once but under ten times. The V and J genes are TRBV29-1 and TRBJ2-6; D call uncertain. The CDR3 consists of 19 residues. Germline CDR1 and CDR2: SQVTM and ANQGSEA. V lost 6 bases and J 2 bases, leaving 26 bases between the germline ends. The CDR3 reads CSVQNERANFRTGANVLTF. The DNA for the CDR3 is TGCAGCGTCCAAAACGAACGGGCCAACTTCCGAACTGGGGCCAACGTCCTGACTTTC.

The rearrangement links TRBV2 to TRBJ2-3, with 7 bases matching TRBD2. The CDR3 spans 14 residues. V shed 7 bases, J shed 1 base, and the junction held 5 bases outside the gene matches. Germline CDR1 SNHLY, CDR2 FYNNEI. CDR3 protein: CASNGGGGTDTQYF. The CDR3 DNA is TGTGCCAGCAACGGCGGGGGAGGCACAGATACGCAGTATTTT.

The V and J genes are TRBV29-1 and TRBJ2-7, with unresolved D. The CDR3 extends over 13 amino acids. The ends were cut back, 4 bases at V and 1 base at J, with 11 bases in the middle. CDR1 SQVTM and CDR2 ANQGSEA come from the germline V gene. The DNA for the CDR3 is TGCAGCGTTGTATGGGCTTGGTCCTACGAGCAGTACTTC. Its translation is CSVVWAWSYEQYF.

This clone was counted between two and nine times. The chain carries TRBV28 and TRBJ2-4; unclear D gene. The CDR3 contains 12 residues. Germline CDR1 is MDHEN and CDR2 is SYDVKM. Trimming cost V 3 bases and J 6 bases, with 6 bases left between them. The CDR3 sequence: CASSFWGNIQYF. DNA for the CDR3: TGTGCCAGCAGTTTTTGGGGAAACATTCAGTACTTC.

The V call is TRBV11-2, the J call TRBJ2-2, with D perhaps matching TRBD2 (6 bases). Germline CDR1 is SGHAT and CDR2 is FQNNGV. The length of the CDR3 is 16 residues. Trimming pared 5 bases from V and 0 bases from J, leaving 13 bases between. The CDR3 bases are TGTGCCAGCAGCCGGGGACTCTTCGCGAACACCGGGGAGCTGTTTTTT. Translation gives CASSRGLFANTGELFF.

The V and J genes are TRBV29-1 and TRBJ1-2; 7 positions agree with TRBD1. The CDR3 totals 11 residues. Germline assignment: CDR1 SQVTM and CDR2 ANQGSEA. With V trimmed by 7 bases and J by 6 bases, 5 bases remained unmatched. CDR3 nucleotide sequence: TGCAGCGCAGGGACAGCAGATGGCTACACCTTC. Its translation: CSAGTADGYTF.

This chain uses TRBV15 with TRBJ2-1; a possible D gene is TRBD1 (6 bases). The V and J ends lost 0 bases and 8 bases respectively, with 17 bases between them. CDR1 and CDR2 from the germline V gene are LNHNV and YYDKDF (reference sequence). This CDR3 comprises 16 residues. DNA of the CDR3: TGTGCCACCAGCAGAGATGGGTCGAAGGGGGAGTATGAGCAGTTCTTC. Its translation is CATSRDGSKGEYEQFF.

This rearrangement joins TRBV30 to TRBJ1-6, with D tentatively TRBD1 (5 bases). The CDR3 spans 14 residues. The V and J ends lost 1 base and 5 bases respectively, with 9 bases between them. Germline assignment: CDR1 GTSNPN and CDR2 SVGIG (reference sequence). The CDR3 sequence is CAWSGQRNNSPLHF. CDR3 DNA sequence: TGTGCCTGGAGTGGACAGAGAAATAATTCACCCCTCCACTTT. Supplemented by reference TRBV30 and TRBJ1-6, the full variable domain reads SQTIHQWPATLVQPVGSPLSLECTVEGTSNPNLYWYRQAAGRGLQLLFYSVGIGQISSEVPQNLSASRPQDRQFILSSKKLLLSDSGFYLCAWSGQRNNSPLHFGNGTRLTVT.

The rearrangement uses TRBV7-9 and TRBJ2-7, with D perhaps matching TRBD1 (5 bases). Trimming shortened V by 4 bases and J by 7 bases, and 8 bases separated the two germline ends. Germline-derived CDR1 and CDR2 are SEHNR and FQNEAQ (reference sequence). The CDR3 length is 11 residues. This chain's CDR3 is CASSSRVEQYF. The CDR3 coding sequence is TGTGCCAGCAGCTCCAGGGTTGAGCAGTACTTC.

Points on this clone: A read error may produce the germline difference seen at one junction end. The chain is built from TRBV7-9 and TRBJ2-3; TRBD2 matches at 13 bases. The CDR3 has 15 amino acids. From germline, CDR1 is SEHNR and CDR2 FQNEAQ (reference sequence). CDR3 in amino acids: CASTLGTSGADTQYF. The DNA of the CDR3 is TGTGCCAGCACCTTAGGGACTAGCGGGGCAGATACGCAGTATTTT. Drawing the rest from reference TRBV7-9 and TRBJ2-3, the complete variable domain is DTGVSQNPRHKITKRGQNVTFRCDPISEHNRLYWYRQTLGQGPEFLTYFQNEAQLEKSRLLSDRFSAERPKGSFSTLEIQRTEQGDSAMYLCASTLGTSGADTQYFGPGTRLTVL.

The rearrangement links TRBV5-1 to TRBJ2-4, with 7 bases that match TRBD1. Germline assignment: CDR1 SGHRS and CDR2 YFSETQ. V lost 0 bases and J lost 6; bases outside the gene matches: 12. The CDR3 extends over 17 amino acids. The CDR3 nucleotides read TGCGCCAGCAGCTTGGGGGGACAGAGCGAGAGTGGAAACATTCAGTACTTC. It yields the protein CASSLGGQSESGNIQYF.

V gene TRBV2 combines with J gene TRBJ2-3; possible D gene TRBD1, 5 bases. V was cut by 2 bases and J by 4 bases, with 10 bases left in between. Germline loops: CDR1 SNHLY, CDR2 FYNNEI. The CDR3 consists of 14 residues. The CDR3 protein is CASSENPGSDTQYF. CDR3 nucleotide sequence: TGTGCCAGCAGTGAAAATCCAGGGTCAGATACGCAGTATTTT.

This chain joins TRBV9 and TRBJ2-5; D ambiguous. Between the trimmed V and J ends, which lost 1 base and 7 bases, there was a span of 11 bases. The germline V gene encodes CDR1 SGDLS and CDR2 YYNGEE. The CDR3 runs 13 residues. The CDR3 here is CASSVSSYGTQYF. CDR3 sequence (DNA): TGTGCCAGCAGCGTATCAAGCTACGGGACCCAGTACTTC.

In its sample, this clone was seen once. The rearrangement joins TRBV29-1 to TRBJ1-2; no reliable D call. The CDR3 consists of 12 residues. Germline CDR1 is SQVTM and CDR2 is ANQGSEA. Trimming stripped 4 bases from V and 7 bases from J, with 13 bases between. The CDR3 protein is CSVGNRISGYTF. In DNA, the CDR3 is TGCAGCGTTGGTAACCGCATTTCTGGCTACACCTTC.

J is TRBJ1-2 and V is TRBV18; TRBD1 matches 8 bases. The CDR3 is 14 amino acids. Trimming at V came to 2 bases and at J to 3 bases, leaving 2 bases not matched to a gene. The germline gives CDR1 KGHSH, CDR2 LQKENI. The CDR3 bases are TGTGCCAGCTCACCAACGGACAGGGACTATGGCTACACCTTC. Encoded protein: CASSPTDRDYGYTF.

V usage is TRBV11-2 and J usage is TRBJ2-3; D unresolved. Trimming cost V 3 bases and J 8 bases, with 6 bases left between them. The V gene's germline CDR1 is SGHAT and CDR2 FQNNGV. CDR3 size: 11 residues. The CDR3 reads CASSFHGTQYF. CDR3 bases: TGTGCCAGCAGCTTCCACGGTACGCAGTATTTT.

Only a few counts were recorded for this clone. The rearrangement links TRBV7-9 to TRBJ1-4; D gene unclear. Germline V gene sequence: CDR1 SEHNR, CDR2 FQNEAQ (reference sequence). CDR3 length: 14 residues. V dropped 5 bases and J dropped 2 bases, with 9 bases sitting between them. CDR3 sequence: CASSLESTNEKLFF. The CDR3 nucleotides are TGTGCCAGCAGCCTGGAGTCTACTAATGAAAAACTGTTTTTT.

The J gene is TRBJ2-1, the V gene TRBV30; weak D call: TRBD1 (7 bases). The CDR3 is made up of 13 amino acids. The germline V gene has CDR1 GTSNPN and CDR2 SVGIG (reference sequence). Trimming removed 7 bases from V and 4 bases from J, with 14 bases in between. CDR3 nucleotide sequence: TGTGCCTCCAGGGGGGCCGTGTACAATGAGCAGTTCTTC. As protein: CASRGAVYNEQFF. Complete variable domain (other parts from reference TRBV30 and TRBJ2-1): SQTIHQWPATLVQPVGSPLSLECTVEGTSNPNLYWYRQAAGRGLQLLFYSVGIGQISSEVPQNLSASRPQDRQFILSSKKLLLSDSGFYLCASRGAVYNEQFFGPGTRLTVL.

This clone was seen more than once but under ten times. This chain connects TRBV29-1 to TRBJ1-2, with D possibly being TRBD1 (5 bases). Germline CDR1 is SQVTM and CDR2 is ANQGSEA. The ends were cut back, 0 bases at V and 2 bases at J, with 13 bases in the middle. CDR3 size: 15 residues. Here the CDR3 reads CSVEDRGRANYGYTF. CDR3 DNA: TGCAGCGTTGAAGATCGAGGCAGGGCCAACTATGGCTACACCTTC. The full variable domain, with the rest looked up from reference TRBV29-1 and TRBJ1-2, is SAVISQKPSRDICQRGTSLTIQCQVDSQVTMMFWYRQQPGQSLTLIATANQGSEATYESGFVIDKFPISRPNLTFSTLTVSNMSPEDSSIYLCSVEDRGRANYGYTFGSGTRLTVV.

This rearrangement joins TRBV11-3 to TRBJ2-1; 8 positions match TRBD2. The CDR3 length is 14 residues. Trimming cost V 5 bases and J 5 bases; bases outside gene matches: 5. Germline CDR1 SGHNT, CDR2 YENEEA. DNA for the CDR3: TGTGCCAGCAGCATAACTAGCGGCCACAATGAGCAGTTCTTC. Translating gives CASSITSGHNEQFF. The full variable domain, completed using reference TRBV11-3 and TRBJ2-1, is EAGVVQSPRYKIIEKKQPVAFWCNPISGHNTLYWYLQNLGQGPELLIRYENEEAVDDSQLPKDRFSAERLKGVDSTLKIQPAELGDSAVYLCASSITSGHNEQFFGPGTRLTVL.

The chain couples TRBV25-1 to TRBJ1-6, with D unresolved. This CDR3 is 12 amino acids long. In germline, CDR1 is MGHDK, CDR2 SYGVNS. V shed 5 bases and J shed 7 bases, with 6 bases lying between them. The CDR3 DNA follows: TGTGCCAGCAGTCACAGAAATTCACCCCTCCACTTT. Protein sequence: CASSHRNSPLHF.

V gene TRBV7-9 combines with J gene TRBJ2-6; D gene ambiguous. Trimming took 1 base from V and 0 from J, leaving 4 bases between them. The CDR3 runs 15 residues. Germline lookup yields CDR1 SEHNR and CDR2 FQNEAQ (reference sequence). The CDR3, as DNA: TGTGCCAGCAGCTTAGAAATCTCTGGGGCCAACGTCCTGACTTTC. This translates into CASSLEISGANVLTF.

The V call is TRBV29-1, the J call TRBJ1-2, with D uncertain. With 7 bases removed from V and 8 bases from J, the gap between germline ends came to 14 bases. This CDR3 has 11 amino acids. Germline V gives CDR1 SQVTM, CDR2 ANQGSEA. CDR3 region: CSAESGNGYTF. The DNA for the CDR3 is TGCAGCGCCGAATCTGGGAACGGCTACACCTTC.

The rearrangement joins TRBV14 to TRBJ2-1, with no clear D. The CDR3 runs 12 residues. Looked up from germline, CDR1 is SGHDN and CDR2 is FVKESK. The germline V and J ends were trimmed by 5 bases and 9 bases, with 11 bases remaining between them. The CDR3 here is CASSYGVGEQFF. The CDR3 DNA reads TGTGCCAGCAGCTACGGAGTGGGTGAGCAGTTCTTC.

This clone was counted between two and nine times. This sequence joins TRBV14 and TRBJ2-5; D possibly corresponds to TRBD2 (5 bases). Germline V lookup: CDR1 SGHDN, CDR2 FVKESK. This CDR3 comprises 13 residues. Trimming shortened V by 2 bases and J by 5 bases, and 9 bases separated the two germline ends. CDR3 region: CASSQRRAETQYF. The CDR3 DNA follows: TGTGCCAGCAGCCAACGGCGGGCGGAGACCCAGTACTTC.

The rearrangement uses TRBV30 and TRBJ2-4; the match to TRBD1 covers 7 bases. The CDR3 has 13 residues. The germline V gene encodes CDR1 GTSNPN and CDR2 SVGIG (reference sequence). The V gene end was trimmed by 4 bases and the J gene end by 6 bases; junction bases not matched to a gene: 6. The CDR3 coding sequence is TGTGCCTGGATGGGGCAGGGGGTAAACATTCAGTACTTC. It translates to CAWMGQGVNIQYF.

This clone was observed a few times. The rearrangement links TRBV14 to TRBJ1-1; D is ambiguous. Germline values: CDR1 SGHDN, CDR2 FVKESK. The V end lost 1 base, the J end lost 1 base, and 7 bases lay between the germline ends. The CDR3 contains 14 residues. For the CDR3, the DNA is TGTGCCAGCAGCCAAGGGCGAAGGAACACTGAAGCTTTCTTT. This encodes CASSQGRRNTEAFF.

The chain employs TRBV18 and TRBJ2-3, with unresolved D. Trimming left V 2 bases short and J 2 bases short, with 5 bases between. This CDR3 spans 13 amino acids. Germline assignment: CDR1 KGHSH and CDR2 LQKENI. The CDR3 sequence is CASSPKHTDTQYF. The CDR3 DNA follows: TGTGCCAGCTCACCAAAGCACACAGATACGCAGTATTTT.

The chain employs TRBV30 and TRBJ2-1; D may be TRBD1 (6 bases). In germline, CDR1 is GTSNPN, CDR2 SVGIG (reference sequence). With 3 bases removed from V and 9 bases from J, the gap between germline ends came to 15 bases. This CDR3 spans 13 amino acids. CDR3 protein: CAWRADSLGEQFF. The CDR3 bases are TGTGCCTGGAGGGCGGACAGCCTAGGTGAGCAGTTCTTC.

This sequence joins TRBV2 and TRBJ2-5; D may be TRBD2 (6 bases). The CDR3 loop spans 12 amino acids. The V end was cut by 10 bases, the J end by 4 bases, with 13 bases between. Germline loops: CDR1 SNHLY, CDR2 FYNNEI. This CDR3 is CATAGRSETQYF. CDR3 nucleotide sequence: TGTGCCACGGCGGGACGGTCAGAGACCCAGTACTTC.

The rearrangement uses TRBV5-4 and TRBJ1-2; D unclear. Looked up from germline, CDR1 is SGHNT and CDR2 is YYREEE (reference sequence). Trimming took off 4 bases at V and 4 bases at J, with 17 bases between the two ends. The CDR3 consists of 15 residues. The CDR3 DNA reads as TGTGCCAGCAGCGAGAACGGGGAGTTCTTCTATGGCTACACCTTC. Translating it yields CASSENGEFFYGYTF.